What follows describes a single T cell receptor (beta chain). Its recognized antigen is unknown. Qualities for individual bases were not recorded, and no much larger clone is one base off. Every donor in the study was a healthy Caucasian. The researchers also sequenced three unrelated adults who were not twins: a male aged 18 to 30, a male aged 50 to 60, and a female aged 50 to 60. Using Miltenyi CD45RO+ enrichment and human naive T-cell isolation kits, memory (CD45RO+) and naive T cells were isolated from PBMC. The library was made by 5' RACE. The sequencer was an Illumina HiSeq 2000. Template switching introduced a universal primer binding site; the final cDNA contained a unique molecular identifier, enabling accurate counting of TCR cDNA molecules. First-strand cDNA for TCR alpha and beta chains was synthesized from specific primers in the conserved constant-segment region. To control for contamination, each cDNA library was double barcoded with a SMART-Mk sample barcode plus Illumina barcodes. TruSeq adapter sequences, together with Illumina sample barcodes, were added in two successive PCR steps. Sequencing of the TCR alpha and beta cDNA libraries was done on the Illumina HiSeq platform using custom primers. Under the source paper's analysis protocol: MiGEC processed the raw reads to extract unique molecular identifiers, while MiXCR was used to determine the CDR3 positions. Recombination models were inferred per individual with the repgenHMM and IGoR tools using an EM algorithm. The analysis of shared clonotypes was done with the tcR package in R, with sharing normalized by the product of cloneset sizes. To study raw recombination without the effects of thymic and clonal selection, out-of-frame nonproductive sequences were analyzed. The public reads were quality trimmed at Q25 with fastp and then assembled into clones with MiXCR by TCRdb, keeping productive beta chains. Identical CDR3 proteins give one entry, which carries the most common genes and DNA. The V and J calls and clone size come from TCRdb's table, not from the authors' own analysis. Within this sample are 400,000 to 500,000 distinct CDR3 sequences, with 18% of them counted one time only. The ten largest clones capture 10% to 15% of the sample.

The sample comes from a study of identical twins (dated by TCRdb to the mid-2010s). Study-level background: The study deep-sequenced TCR alpha and beta repertoires from monozygotic twins, unrelated adults of various ages and cord blood to test whether fetal clonotypes persist. To rule out contamination, the twin experiments were replicated at different times with different library preparation protocols.

The germline ends are 11 bases apart after V is trimmed by 3 bases and J by 5 bases. CDR1 and CDR2 were assigned from the germline V gene as ENHRY and SYGVKD. The CDR3 covers 13 residues, taking in both the cysteine and the phenylalanine. Only the CDR3 part of the read is kept: 39 bases, read in frame from the first base. Study-level results and caveats: Excess twin sharing in beta out-of-frame sequences was weaker because fewer shared sequences lowered the signal-to-noise ratio. In monozygotic twins, recombination models systematically underestimated out-of-frame TCR alpha sharing, but the models matched the sharing seen between unrelated individuals. Zero-insertion analyses could be partly confounded by invariant T cells such as MAIT and iNKT, although diverse VJ usage argued against such confounding for most clonotypes. Fewer insertions were carried by abundant cord blood beta clonotypes, a similar but weaker trend appeared in young adult naive repertoires, and no such trend appeared in memory repertoires. Conclusions relied on cross-sectional statistical analysis, since the same donors could not be followed over many years. Compared with coincidental sharing between unrelated individuals, out-of-frame TCR alpha sequences shared between twins showed an excess of sequences with low generation probability.

This sequence was found in a man in his fifties or sixties in good health. The sequenced sample consisted of naive T cells sorted from blood. The cell subset or site label, as the study defines it: cells isolated with a human naive T-cell isolation kit. The V and J genes are TRBV10-3 and TRBJ2-7, with TRBD2 as a weak D call on 5 bases. CDR3 reads: CAISELGRDEQYF. The nucleotide sequence is given as TGTGCCATCAGTGAACTAGGACGGGACGAGCAGTACTTC.